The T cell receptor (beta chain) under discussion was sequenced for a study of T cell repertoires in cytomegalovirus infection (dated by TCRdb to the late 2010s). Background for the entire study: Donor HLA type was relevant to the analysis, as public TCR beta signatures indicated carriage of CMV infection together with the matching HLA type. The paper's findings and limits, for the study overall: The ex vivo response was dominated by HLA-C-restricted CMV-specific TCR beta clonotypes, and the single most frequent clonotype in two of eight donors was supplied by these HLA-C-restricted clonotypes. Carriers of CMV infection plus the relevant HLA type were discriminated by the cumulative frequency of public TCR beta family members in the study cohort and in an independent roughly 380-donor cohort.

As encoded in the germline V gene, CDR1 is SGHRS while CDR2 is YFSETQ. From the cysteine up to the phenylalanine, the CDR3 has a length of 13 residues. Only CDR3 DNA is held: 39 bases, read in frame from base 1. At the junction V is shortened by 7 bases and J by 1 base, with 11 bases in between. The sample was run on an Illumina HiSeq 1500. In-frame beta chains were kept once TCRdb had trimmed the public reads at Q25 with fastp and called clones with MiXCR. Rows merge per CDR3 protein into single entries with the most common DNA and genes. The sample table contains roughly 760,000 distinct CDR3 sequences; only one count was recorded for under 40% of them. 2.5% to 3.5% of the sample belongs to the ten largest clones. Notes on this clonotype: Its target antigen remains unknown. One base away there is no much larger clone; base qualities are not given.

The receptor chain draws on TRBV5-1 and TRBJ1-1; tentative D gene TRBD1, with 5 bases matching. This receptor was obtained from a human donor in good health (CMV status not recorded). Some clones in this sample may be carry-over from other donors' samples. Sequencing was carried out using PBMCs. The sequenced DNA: TGCGCCAGCCTCCGGGACCCGAACACTGAAGCTTTCTTT. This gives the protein CASLRDPNTEAFF.